Each of the 13 T cell receptor beta chains below was sequenced from the same sample in a study of technical replicates of blood from a handful of donors (dated 2017 in TCRdb). To prepare the library, the immunoSEQ multiplex PCR assay was applied. Held by TCRdb, this immuneACCESS table contains in-frame sequences only and omits some clones. Under half of the omission traces to an unresolved V gene where checked; the cause of the rest is unknown. The sample records about 83,000 clones, approximately 93% of which are singletons. The ten largest clones add up to about 0.25% of the sample. The specimen sequenced was T cells isolated from PBMCs. Every receptor here comes from a human donor in good health.

The rearrangement links TRBV9 to TRBJ2-2; D is ambiguous. Trimming left V 4 bases short and J 8 bases short, with 21 bases between. Germline CDR1 reads SGDLS; CDR2 reads YYNGEE. This CDR3 comprises 16 residues. CDR3 amino acids: CASSKRPTPGWGELFF. CDR3 in DNA: TGTGCCAGCAGCAAAAGACCGACCCCGGGTTGGGGGGAGCTGTTTTTT.

The chain is built from TRBV10-2 and TRBJ2-3; D is uncertain. CDR3 length: 15 amino acids. Germline-derived CDR1 and CDR2 are WSHSY and SAAADI. V dropped 4 bases and J dropped 1 base, with 12 bases sitting between them. The CDR3 region has the DNA TGCGCCAGCAGTGCTGCAGGCATCGGCACAGATACGCAGTATTTT. It yields the protein CASSAAGIGTDTQYF.

This sequence joins TRBV15 and TRBJ2-3; 7 positions match TRBD1. Germline V gene data show CDR1 as LNHNV and CDR2 as YYDKDF (reference sequence). The trim removed 4 bases at V and 6 bases at J, leaving 10 bases unmatched. This CDR3 region has 15 residues. The CDR3 spells CATSKKRGPGDTQYF. CDR3 sequence (DNA): TGTGCCACCAGCAAAAAGAGGGGGCCTGGGGATACGCAGTATTTT.

The chain recombines TRBV19 with TRBJ2-5, with 7 bases fitting TRBD1. The CDR3 sequence is 13 residues long. V lost 4 bases to trimming and J lost 3 bases; unmatched junction nucleotides: 2. CDR1 is LNHDA, CDR2 SQIVND, per germline (reference sequence). The CDR3 DNA reads TGTGCCAGTAGTAACCAGGGGGAAGAGACCCAGTACTTC. This encodes CASSNQGEETQYF.

The CDR3 region is CASRLAGDLTDTQYF. In DNA form, the CDR3 reads TGTGCCAGCAGACTAGCGGGAGACCTCACAGATACGCAGTATTTT. J is TRBJ2-3 and V is TRBV11-2, with TRBD2 identical over 11 bases. The CDR3 sequence is 15 residues long. V gave up 6 bases and J gave up 2 bases; unmatched junction bases: 4. Germline V CDR1 and CDR2: SGHAT, FQNNGV.

This clone was seen a few times. The chain has TRBV28 and TRBJ2-6; D is uncertain. CDR3 length: 14 residues. The germline V gene has CDR1 MDHEN and CDR2 SYDVKM. The germline V and J ends were trimmed by 6 bases and 4 bases, with 10 bases remaining between them. CDR3 sequence reads: CASSRVWGANVLTF. The CDR3 bases are TGTGCCAGCAGCCGAGTTTGGGGGGCCAACGTCCTGACTTTC.

The V call is TRBV14, the J call TRBJ2-7; tentatively, D is TRBD2 (6 bases). CDR1 is SGHDN and CDR2 is FVKESK in the germline V gene. The CDR3 runs 15 residues. The V end was cut by 0 bases, the J end by 5 bases, with 14 bases between. The CDR3 loop is CASSQEVGGFNEQYF. The CDR3 DNA is TGTGCCAGCAGCCAAGAAGTGGGGGGTTTTAACGAGCAGTACTTC.

The chain uses TRBV14 and TRBJ2-2, with TRBD2 matching 9 bases. Unmatched junction bases numbered 3, after V lost 4 bases and J lost 6 bases. CDR1 is SGHDN and CDR2 is FVKESK in the germline V gene. The CDR3 is 14 residues long. The CDR3 nucleotides are TGTGCCAGCAGCCTAGCGGGAGTGGCCGGGGAGCTGTTTTTT. Amino acid sequence: CASSLAGVAGELFF.

The gene calls are TRBV2 and TRBJ1-5; 7 nucleotides match TRBD1. This CDR3 contains 14 residues. CDR1 is SNHLY and CDR2 is FYNNEI in the germline V gene. V shed 2 bases and J 6 bases; nucleotides not matched to a gene: 4. Here the CDR3 reads CASSERQGGQPQHF. The DNA of the CDR3 is TGTGCCAGCAGTGAAAGACAGGGCGGTCAGCCCCAGCATTTT.

For this clone: Additional DNA sequences in this sample encode the identical CDR3. The chain uses TRBV6-5 and TRBJ2-7; 10 bases match TRBD2. Trimming cost V 6 bases and J 3 bases; bases outside gene matches: 8. Germline V gives CDR1 MNHEY, CDR2 SVGAGI. This CDR3 is 15 amino acids long. CDR3 nucleotides: TGTGCCAGCAGCCTAAGCGGGAGGGCCCTCTACGAGCAGTACTTC. Protein: CASSLSGRALYEQYF.

The rearrangement joins TRBV7-6 to TRBJ1-3; 10 positions match TRBD1. CDR3 length: 15 residues. V shed 3 bases, J shed 2 bases, and the junction held 1 base outside the gene matches. Per germline, CDR1 SGHVS and CDR2 FNYEAQ. The chain's CDR3 is CASSLTGGAGNTIYF. The DNA for the CDR3 is TGTGCCAGCAGCTTGACAGGGGGCGCTGGAAACACCATATATTTT.

The J gene is TRBJ1-5, the V gene TRBV7-9; TRBD1 aligns across 9 bases. J lost 3 bases, V lost 3 bases, and 6 bases had no gene match. Germline V CDR1 and CDR2: SEHNR, FQNEAQ (reference sequence). The CDR3 is made up of 16 amino acids. The chain's CDR3 is CASSFSTGGSNQPQHF. Written as DNA, the CDR3 is TGTGCCAGCAGCTTCTCGACAGGGGGGTCCAATCAGCCCCAGCATTTT.

The chain carries TRBV7-2 and TRBJ2-1, with D perhaps TRBD2 (5 bases). Germline CDR1 reads SGHTA; CDR2 reads FQGNSA. V was trimmed by 2 bases and J by 9 bases, leaving 20 bases between them. There are 16 residues in the CDR3. Written as DNA, the CDR3 is TGTGCCAGCAGCTTACGCCCCGAACTAGGTTCTGTTGAGCAGTTCTTC. Translated, it gives CASSLRPELGSVEQFF.